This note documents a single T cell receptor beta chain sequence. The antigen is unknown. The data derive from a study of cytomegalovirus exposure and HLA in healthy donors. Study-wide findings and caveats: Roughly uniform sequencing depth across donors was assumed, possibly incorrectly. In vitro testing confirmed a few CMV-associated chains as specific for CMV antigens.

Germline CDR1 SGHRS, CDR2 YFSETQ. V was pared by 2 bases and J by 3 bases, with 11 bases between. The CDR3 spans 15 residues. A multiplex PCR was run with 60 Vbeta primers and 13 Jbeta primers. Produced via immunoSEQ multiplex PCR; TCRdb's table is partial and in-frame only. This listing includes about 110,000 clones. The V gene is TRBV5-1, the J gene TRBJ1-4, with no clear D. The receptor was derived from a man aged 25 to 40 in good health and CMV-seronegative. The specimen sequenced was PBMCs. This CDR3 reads CASSFTMRANEKLFF. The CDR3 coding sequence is TGCGCCAGCAGCTTCACCATGAGAGCTAATGAAAAACTGTTTTTT.